Sequencing of this TCR beta chain was carried out in a study of blood T cells in healthy people across ages. Study-wide findings and caveats: There were more naive CD4+ cells and higher diversity in long-lived donors than in aged donors.

In the case of this clonotype: Its target is unknown.

The CDR3 consists of 16 residues. CDR1 is LGHNA and CDR2 is YSLEER in the germline V gene. Between the trimmed V and J ends, which lost 0 bases and 0 bases, there was a span of 9 bases. A second roughly 6 to 11 cycle PCR used barcoded and J-beta primers. Every cDNA molecule bore a tag from a template-switch adaptor containing 12 random nucleotides. TCRdb re-called the 5' RACE reads with MiXCR, one entry per CDR3 protein. The sample includes 850,000 to 1,100,000 distinct CDR3 sequences, under 40% of them seen just once. The source of this sequence is a man younger than 35 in good health. The sequenced sample consisted of blood. V and J are TRBV4-3 and TRBJ1-5; D is unclear. The CDR3 DNA sequence: TGCGCCAGCAGCCAAGATAGTCGGGATAGCAATCAGCCCCAGCATTTT. It yields the protein CASSQDSRDSNQPQHF.